The rows below give T cell receptor beta chains drawn from one sample of a study of PD-1 blockade in classical Hodgkin lymphoma. Some clones are missing from TCRdb's copy, which holds only in-frame ones; the method was immunoSEQ multiplex PCR. Seen here are about 93,000 clones, around nine tenths observed once, and the top ten hold over 2.5%. Specimen: peripheral blood mononuclear cells (PBMCs), collected before the second cycle of nivolumab. The receptors stem from a human donor with classical Hodgkin lymphoma. The conserved cysteine and the conserved F or W are not part of the CDR3 here.

j_gene: TRBJ1-2; v_gene: TRBV6-5; CDR3aa: ASNRQGDYGYT
j_gene: TRBJ2-3; v_gene: TRBV27; CDR3aa: ASSSRTDTQY
j_gene: TRBJ2-3; v_gene: TRBV18; CDR3aa: ASSSDFGTSSTDTQY
j_gene: TRBJ2-7; v_gene: TRBV19; CDR3aa: ASSTGLAGGTYEQY
j_gene: TRBJ2-7; v_gene: TRBV28; CDR3aa: ASRPQQGGKGEQY
j_gene: TRBJ2-5; v_gene: TRBV7-2; CDR3aa: AGRLRGETQY
j_gene: TRBJ1-1; v_gene: TRBV6-6; CDR3aa: ASSYYELNTEAF
j_gene: TRBJ2-7; v_gene: TRBV7-9; CDR3aa: ASSLGGDRGLYPAYEQY
j_gene: TRBJ1-1; v_gene: TRBV27; CDR3aa: ASSWGTEAF
j_gene: TRBJ2-1; v_gene: TRBV5-1; CDR3aa: ASSWPRTGDSYNEQF
j_gene: TRBJ1-3; v_gene: TRBV7-8; CDR3aa: ASSHGQFSGNTIY
j_gene: TRBJ2-6; v_gene: TRBV7-2; CDR3aa: ASSLGSGANVLT
j_gene: TRBJ2-1; v_gene: TRBV28; CDR3aa: ASRPYGPSGGSLNEQF
j_gene: TRBJ2-5; v_gene: TRBV27; CDR3aa: ASSLIPGQGPGRETQY
j_gene: TRBJ2-1; v_gene: TRBV2; CDR3aa: ASSSGTSGRSYNEQF
j_gene: TRBJ1-5; v_gene: TRBV6-4; CDR3aa: ASNLNQPQH
j_gene: TRBJ1-1; v_gene: TRBV4-1; CDR3aa: ASSHRRTGRFNTEAF
j_gene: TRBJ1-3; v_gene: TRBV4-1; CDR3aa: ASSQGRARSGNTIY